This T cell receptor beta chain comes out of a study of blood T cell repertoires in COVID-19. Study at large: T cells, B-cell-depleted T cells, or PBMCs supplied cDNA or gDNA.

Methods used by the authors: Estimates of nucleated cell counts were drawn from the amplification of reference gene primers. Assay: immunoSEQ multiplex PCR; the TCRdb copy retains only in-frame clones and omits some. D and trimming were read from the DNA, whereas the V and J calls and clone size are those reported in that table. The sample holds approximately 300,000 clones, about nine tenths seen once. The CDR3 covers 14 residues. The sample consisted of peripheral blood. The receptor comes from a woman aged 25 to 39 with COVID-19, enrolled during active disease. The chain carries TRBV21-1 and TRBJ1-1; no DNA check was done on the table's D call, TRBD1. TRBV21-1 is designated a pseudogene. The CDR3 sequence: CASSRGLQNTEAFF. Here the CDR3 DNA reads TGTGCCAGCAGCAGGGGGCTCCAGAACACTGAAGCTTTCTTT.